These T cell receptor beta chains were read from a single sample in a study of blood T cell repertoires in COVID-19. Profiled with immunoSEQ multiplex PCR; TCRdb holds only in-frame clones, not every one. The sample holds fewer than 250,000 clones; roughly 92% are singletons and the top ten take 0.65% to 0.85%. Input material: peripheral blood. These receptor sequences come from a man aged 55-75 years with COVID-19, enrolled during active disease. Both conserved end residues are part of each CDR3. D genes are given only for firm matches. The size entry is marked missing in some rows and otherwise reads once, few, many or a size class.

d_gene | abundance | j_gene | v_gene | CDR3aa | CDR3nt
NA | NA | TRBJ1-6 | TRBV10-3 | CAARGGDFSNSPLHF | TGTGCCGCCCGAGGAGGGGATTTTTCGAATTCACCCCTCCACTTT
NA | NA | TRBJ1-1 | TRBV1 | CTSSLGQGHPRLNTEAFF | TGCACCAGCAGCCTTGGACAGGGGCATCCGCGCCTGAACACTGAAGCTTTCTTT
TRBD1 | NA | TRBJ2-7 | TRBV2 | CASKERGRFSYEQYF | TGTGCCAGCAAAGAGAGGGGGCGCTTCTCCTACGAGCAGTACTTC
NA | NA | TRBJ1-2 | TRBV7-9 | CASSLDQYYGYTF | TGTGCCAGCAGCTTAGATCAATACTATGGCTACACCTTC
TRBD1 | NA | TRBJ1-5 | TRBV30 | CAWRGQANQPQHF | TGTGCCTGGAGGGGACAGGCCAATCAGCCCCAGCATTTT
TRBD2 | once | TRBJ2-1 | TRBV18 | CASSQTSGTYNEQFF | TGTGCCAGCTCCCAGACTAGCGGGACTTACAATGAGCAGTTCTTC
NA | NA | TRBJ1-2 | TRBV5-4 | CASSPRGSPNYGYTF | TGTGCCAGCAGCCCGAGAGGGAGTCCTAACTATGGCTACACCTTC
NA | NA | TRBJ2-2 | TRBV12-3/TRBV12-4 | CASSLNTGELFF | TGTGCCAGCAGTCTTAACACCGGGGAGCTGTTTTTT
NA | NA | TRBJ2-4 | TRBV4-1 | CASSQSGLYKNIQYF | TGCGCCAGCAGCCAAAGTGGGCTTTACAAAAACATTCAGTACTTC
NA | NA | TRBJ2-2 | TRBV4-2 | CASTWTTTGAGELFF | TGTGCCAGCACCTGGACTACGACCGGTGCCGGGGAGCTGTTTTTT
NA | NA | TRBJ1-2 | TRBV6-6 | CASSRPARGSDGYTF | TGTGCCAGCTCCCGGCCCGCCAGGGGAAGCGATGGCTACACCTTC
NA | NA | TRBJ1-3 | TRBV19 | CASSFAGPISGNTIYF | TGTGCCAGTAGTTTCGCAGGGCCCATCTCTGGAAACACCATATATTTT
TRBD1 | NA | TRBJ2-5 | TRBV9 | CASSSEDRGMKTQYF | TGTGCCAGCAGCTCCGAAGACAGGGGGATGAAGACCCAGTACTTC
TRBD2 | NA | TRBJ2-1 | TRBV7-9 | CASSGVGTSGSFDEQFF | TGTGCCAGCAGCGGGGTTGGGACTAGCGGGAGTTTCGATGAGCAGTTCTTC
TRBD1 | NA | TRBJ1-1 | TRBV5-8 | CASSWDQGAFTEAFF | TGTGCCAGCAGCTGGGACCAGGGGGCCTTCACTGAAGCTTTCTTT
TRBD2 | few | TRBJ2-7 | TRBV7-8 | CASSLNSGSYEQYF | TGTGCCAGCAGCTTAAACAGCGGGAGCTACGAGCAGTACTTC
NA | once | TRBJ1-6 | TRBV19 | CASSKLATISYNSPLHF | TGTGCCAGTAGTAAACTAGCGACAATCTCCTATAATTCACCCCTCCACTTT
TRBD1 | once | TRBJ2-3 | TRBV9 | CASSTHRGASTDTQYF | TGTGCCAGCAGCACTCACAGGGGGGCTAGCACAGATACGCAGTATTTT
NA | NA | TRBJ1-2 | TRBV5-6 | CASSLANGYTF | TGTGCCAGCAGCTTGGCCAATGGCTACACCTTC
NA | NA | TRBJ1-6 | TRBV19 | CASSEQGSNSPLHF | TGTGCCAGTAGCGAACAGGGTAGTAATTCACCCCTCCACTTT
NA | NA | TRBJ2-5 | TRBV7-2 | CASSLAGVRETQYF | TGTGCCAGCAGCTTAGCAGGGGTGAGAGAGACCCAGTACTTC
TRBD1 | NA | TRBJ1-5 | TRBV2 | CASDDREFTQPQHF | TGTGCCAGTGACGACAGGGAGTTTACTCAGCCCCAGCATTTT
TRBD1 | NA | TRBJ1-2 | TRBV11-1 | CASSLRDRGQGYTF | TGTGCCAGCAGCCTCCGGGACAGGGGGCAGGGCTACACCTTC
NA | NA | TRBJ2-1 | TRBV9 | CASSVRAGGPSDEQFF | TGTGCCAGCAGCGTCAGAGCAGGAGGGCCCTCGGATGAGCAGTTCTTC
TRBD1 | NA | TRBJ1-2 | TRBV19 | CASSPGQTGDGYTF | TGTGCCAGTAGCCCCGGTCAGACAGGGGATGGCTACACCTTC
NA | NA | TRBJ2-1 | TRBV4-2 | CASSQDGTSNEQFF | TGTGCCAGCAGCCAAGACGGGACAAGCAATGAGCAGTTCTTC
NA | NA | TRBJ2-7 | TRBV3-1/TRBV3-2 | CASSQEGVSPSGEQYF | TGTGCCAGCAGCCAAGAAGGAGTGTCTCCAAGTGGCGAGCAGTACTTC
TRBD1 | NA | TRBJ1-1 | TRBV18 | CASSPAGTGVDTEAFF | TGTGCCAGCTCACCTGCCGGGACAGGGGTAGACACTGAAGCTTTCTTT
NA | NA | TRBJ2-7 | TRBV27 | CASSLSIGQLRYEQYF | TGTGCCAGCAGTTTATCGATTGGACAATTGAGATACGAGCAGTACTTC